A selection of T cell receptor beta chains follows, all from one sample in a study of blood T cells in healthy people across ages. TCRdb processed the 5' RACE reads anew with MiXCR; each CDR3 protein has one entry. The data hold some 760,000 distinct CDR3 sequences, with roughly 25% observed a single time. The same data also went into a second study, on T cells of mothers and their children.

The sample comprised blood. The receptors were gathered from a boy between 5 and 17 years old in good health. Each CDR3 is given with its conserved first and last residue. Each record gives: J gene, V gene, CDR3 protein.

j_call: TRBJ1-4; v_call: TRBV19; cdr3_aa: CASRLNEKLFF
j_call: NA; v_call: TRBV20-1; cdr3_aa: CSPFAGGSYNEQFF
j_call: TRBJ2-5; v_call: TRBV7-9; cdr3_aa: CASSSGTGGTETQYF
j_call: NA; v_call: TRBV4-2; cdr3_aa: CASSQPGANYNEQFF
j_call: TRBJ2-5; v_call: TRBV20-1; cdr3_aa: CSARDAGPGDQETQYF
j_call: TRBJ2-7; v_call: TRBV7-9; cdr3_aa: CASSSSGTASYEQYF
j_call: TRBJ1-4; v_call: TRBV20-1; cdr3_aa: CSARDPSGMGLFF
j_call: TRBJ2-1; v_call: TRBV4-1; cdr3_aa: CASSQVLLAEQFF
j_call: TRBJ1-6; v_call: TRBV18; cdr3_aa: CASRQGIDSPLHF
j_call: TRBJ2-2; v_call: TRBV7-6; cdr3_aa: CASSLDRRELFF
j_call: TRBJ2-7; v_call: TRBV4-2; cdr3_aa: CASSQEGGTRYEQYF
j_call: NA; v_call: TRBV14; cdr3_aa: CASSRESLAHKSYEQYF
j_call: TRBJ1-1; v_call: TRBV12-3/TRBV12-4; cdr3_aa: CASSFSGGTEAFF
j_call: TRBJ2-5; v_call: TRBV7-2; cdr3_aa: CASSQGGGDLQETQYF
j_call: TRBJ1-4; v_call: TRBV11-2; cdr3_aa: CASSLGGWRNEKLFF
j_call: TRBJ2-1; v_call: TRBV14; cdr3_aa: CASTMGLVNNEQFF
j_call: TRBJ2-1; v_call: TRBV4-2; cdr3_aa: CASSQARAGRGDEQFF
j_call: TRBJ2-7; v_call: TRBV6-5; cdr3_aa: CASSTPIAPYEQYF
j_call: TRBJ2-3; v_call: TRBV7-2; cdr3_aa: CASSLKAGGPRADTQYF
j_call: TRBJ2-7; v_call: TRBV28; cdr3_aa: CASRQGGSYEQYF
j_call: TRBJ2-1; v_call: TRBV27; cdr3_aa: CASSIASGSSDEQFF
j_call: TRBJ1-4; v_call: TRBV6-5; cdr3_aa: CASSYSMQESNEKLFF
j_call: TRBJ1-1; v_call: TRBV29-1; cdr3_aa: CSVELRQRMNTEAFF
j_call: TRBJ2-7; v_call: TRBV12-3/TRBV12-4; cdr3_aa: CASTRTDGGEQYF
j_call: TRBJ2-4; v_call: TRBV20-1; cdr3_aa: CSAMGEVGAKNIQYF
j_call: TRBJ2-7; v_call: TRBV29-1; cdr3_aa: CSVDAGQPTYEQYF
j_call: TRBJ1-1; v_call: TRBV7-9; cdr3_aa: CASSPRGGRIVMNTEAFF
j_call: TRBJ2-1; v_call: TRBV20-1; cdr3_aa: CSAPRKAGVWNEQFF
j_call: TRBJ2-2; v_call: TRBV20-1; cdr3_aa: CSAQLQPGTGNTRELFF